The T cell receptor beta chain described here comes from a study of blood T cell repertoires in COVID-19. Study summary: Donors in the United States, Italy and Spain gave samples during acute or convalescent COVID-19. Sample material is recorded as cDNA or gDNA derived from T cells, B-cell-depleted T cells, or PBMCs.

Methods used by the authors: Reference gene primer amplification in the assay estimated nucleated cell counts. Data came from immunoSEQ multiplex PCR; TCRdb stores just in-frame clones and leaves some out. For V, J and clone size, that table is used; D and trimming come from the DNA. Of 200,000 to 250,000 clones detected, about 88% appear once; the ten largest clones hold roughly 19%. Seattle patients were enrolled while actively infected and followed longitudinally. The source of this sequence is a middle-aged man with COVID-19, enrolled during active disease. The sequencing input was peripheral blood.

The CDR3 DNA follows: TGTGCCAGCAGCGGGGGACAGGGAGAAGGTTGGGCGAACTATGGCTACACCTTC. Amino acids: CASSGGQGEGWANYGYTF. The chain couples TRBV5-8 to TRBJ1-2; 9 bases agree with TRBD1. V trimming: 4 bases; J trimming: 2 bases; junction bases outside the gene matches: 15. CDR1 is SGHTS and CDR2 is YDEGEE in the germline V gene. The CDR3 spans 18 residues.